The clone carrying this TCR beta chain has more than one count but fewer than ten. The data are from a study of blood T cells in healthy people across ages. The CDR3 totals 15 residues. V lost 4 bases, J lost 1 base, and 0 bases stayed unmatched. Per germline, CDR1 ENHRY and CDR2 SYGVKD. Sample-barcoded 5' priming and a J-beta primer mix drove a second PCR of roughly 6 to 12 cycles. TCRdb recomputed calls from the 5' RACE reads with MiXCR, one row per CDR3 protein. The repertoire has over a million distinct CDR3 sequences, around 39% of them found once; the top ten carry roughly 7.9%. The clonotype originates from a woman under 30 in good health. What was sequenced was blood. The J gene is TRBJ2-2, the V gene TRBV10-3; 10 nucleotides align to TRBD2. The CDR3 here is CAISGLAGNTGELFF. CDR3 bases: TGTGCCATCAGTGGACTAGCGGGGAACACCGGGGAGCTGTTTTTT.